These T cell receptor beta chains were read from a single sample in a study of T cell changes during pregnancy in multiple sclerosis. Repertoires were generated with immunoSEQ multiplex PCR, while TCRdb's copy carries only in-frame clones and drops some. Seen here are tens of thousands of clones, less than 95% observed once, and the top ten hold 0.39%. This sample comprised CD4+ T cells from peripheral blood mononuclear cells, obtained in the second trimester of pregnancy. Receptors originate from a female donor with multiple sclerosis, enrolled in a pregnancy study. Each CDR3 is given with its conserved first and last residue. The D gene is left open where the match is weak. For some rows the clone size is stated as once, few or many, or as a class when expanded; others skip it.

j_call d_call v_call clone_size cdr3_aa cdr3_nt
TRBJ2-5 TRBD2 TRBV14 NA CASSQKGLAVETQYF TGTGCCAGCAGCCAAAAGGGACTAGCGGTTGAGACCCAGTACTTC
TRBJ2-3 NA TRBV6-1 NA CASSAYVSRTTRADTQYF TGTGCCAGCAGTGCTTACGTTTCGCGCACTACCCGCGCAGATACGCAGTATTTT
TRBJ1-5 TRBD1 TRBV29-1 NA CSVGQGTGLNNQPQHF TGCAGCGTTGGTCAAGGGACAGGGTTAAATAATCAGCCCCAGCATTTT
TRBJ2-5 TRBD2 TRBV7-7 NA CASTPASGGLETQYF TGTGCCAGCACCCCGGCGTCGGGGGGGTTAGAGACCCAGTACTTC
TRBJ1-1 NA TRBV11-2 NA CASSLAPGKKGLNTEAFF TGTGCCAGCAGCTTAGCCCCAGGCAAAAAGGGGCTGAACACTGAAGCTTTCTTT
TRBJ1-2 NA TRBV6-1 NA CASSEARNYGYTF TGTGCCAGCAGTGAAGCGCGTAACTATGGCTACACCTTC
TRBJ2-3 NA TRBV7-3 NA CASSQAERGTQYF TGTGCCAGCAGCCAAGCCGAGCGAGGTACGCAGTATTTT
TRBJ2-3 NA TRBV19 NA CASSMGTFTDTQYF TGTGCCAGTAGTATGGGCACCTTCACAGATACGCAGTATTTT
TRBJ1-1 TRBD1 TRBV4-1 NA CASSPGQGGKTEAFF TGCGCCAGCAGCCCGGGACAGGGTGGAAAGACTGAAGCTTTCTTT
TRBJ2-2 NA TRBV18 NA CASSPTGLGYTPGELFF TGTGCCAGCTCACCAACAGGGCTTGGCTACACTCCAGGGGAGCTGTTTTTT
TRBJ2-1 TRBD1 TRBV7-9 NA CASSLDGGKSGQGINEQFF TGTGCCAGCAGCTTAGACGGGGGGAAATCGGGACAGGGAATCAATGAGCAGTTCTTC
TRBJ1-1 TRBD1 TRBV5-1 NA CASSRGTGGSGTEAFF TGCGCCAGCAGCCGTGGGACAGGGGGTTCGGGCACTGAAGCTTTCTTT
TRBJ2-1 NA TRBV20-1 NA CSARANEQFF TGCAGTGCTAGGGCCAATGAGCAGTTCTTC
TRBJ2-7 TRBD2 TRBV9 NA CASSVGPGGPGRQYF TGTGCCAGCAGCGTAGGTCCGGGAGGGCCTGGCAGGCAGTACTTC
TRBJ1-4 NA TRBV23-1 NA CASSQSCRARTNEKLFF TGCGCCAGCAGTCAATCTTGCCGCGCAAGAACTAATGAAAAACTGTTTTTT
TRBJ1-6 NA TRBV7-6 NA CASKEGHNSPLHF TGTGCCAGCAAGGAGGGCCATAATTCACCCCTCCACTTT
TRBJ2-7 NA TRBV9 once CASSVGSGWSYEQYF TGTGCCAGCAGCGTAGGATCAGGGTGGTCCTACGAGCAGTACTTC
TRBJ1-5 NA TRBV18 few CASSPDRHQPQHF TGTGCCAGCTCACCTGACAGACATCAGCCCCAGCATTTT
TRBJ2-3 TRBD2 TRBV6-1 NA CASSERAGVTDTQYF TGTGCCAGCAGTGAAAGGGCGGGAGTAACAGATACGCAGTATTTT
TRBJ1-3 TRBD1 TRBV5-5 NA CASSPDRGNTIYF TGTGCCAGCAGCCCGGACAGGGGAAACACCATATATTTT
TRBJ2-1 TRBD2 TRBV28 NA CASRGLAEREQFF TGTGCCAGCCGGGGACTAGCAGAACGTGAGCAGTTCTTC
TRBJ2-1 TRBD1 TRBV6-4 NA CASSALGTGADEQFF TGTGCCAGCAGTGCTTTGGGAACAGGGGCCGATGAGCAGTTCTTC
TRBJ2-6 NA TRBV23-1 once CASSPWTPDSGANVLTF TGCGCCAGCAGTCCCTGGACACCCGACTCTGGGGCCAACGTCCTGACTTTC
TRBJ1-5 NA TRBV11-1 NA CASSSDTNQPQHF TGTGCCAGCAGTTCCGACACCAATCAGCCCCAGCATTTT
TRBJ2-2 NA TRBV7-3 NA CASSLTRDTGELFF TGTGCCAGCAGCTTAACGCGGGACACCGGGGAGCTGTTTTTT
TRBJ2-7 NA TRBV7-2 NA CASSRFSAGETSYEQYF TGTGCCAGCAGCCGGTTCTCGGCAGGCGAGACGTCCTACGAGCAGTACTTC